These T cell receptor beta chains were read from a single sample in a study of CD8+CD57+ T cells in acquired aplastic anemia. TCRdb reprocessed the reads via MiXCR and lists one record per CDR3 protein. Of roughly 180,000 distinct CDR3 sequences listed, about three fifths are singletons. The sequenced material came from sorted CD4+, CD8+, or CD8+CD57+ T cells (not recorded which) from PBMCs. The receptors come from a human donor with severe aplastic anemia or a healthy control (not recorded which). CDR3s include the opening cysteine and the closing phenylalanine or tryptophan. A D gene is named only where the DNA matches it firmly. Size is omitted from some rows. Given values are once, few, many or a class for expanded clones.

D gene	V gene	J gene	clone size	CDR3 protein	CDR3 DNA
.	TRBV9	TRBJ1-6	.	CASSISSSYSSPLHF	TGTGCCAGCAGCATTTCGAGCTCCTATAGTTCACCCCTCCACTTT
.	TRBV19	TRBJ1-1	.	CASSSAEDFF	TGTGCCAGTAGTTCCGCTGAAGATTTCTTT
TRBD1	TRBV5-6	TRBJ2-7	.	CASSLDPGTGYEQYF	TGCGCCAGCAGCTTGGATCCGGGGACAGGCTACGAGCAGTACTTC
.	TRBV12-3/TRBV12-4	TRBJ2-1	.	CASSFHRNEQFF	TGTGCCAGCAGTTTCCATCGGAATGAGCAGTTCTTC
.	TRBV5-1	TRBJ2-7	many	CASSPLDSFYEQYF	TGCGCCAGCAGCCCCCTAGACAGTTTCTACGAGCAGTACTTC
.	TRBV4-1	TRBJ1-1	.	CASSQVPGGTEAFF	TGCGCCAGCAGCCAAGTCCCGGGCGGCACTGAAGCTTTCTTT
TRBD1	TRBV25-1	TRBJ1-1	.	CASSKGTGAGWSTEAFF	TGTGCCAGCAGTAAAGGGACAGGGGCCGGATGGAGCACTGAAGCTTTCTTT
.	TRBV24-1	TRBJ2-3	.	CATSDYRDSTDTQYF	TGTGCCACCAGTGACTACCGGGACAGCACAGATACGCAGTATTTT
.	TRBV10-3	TRBJ1-3	once	CAAQSLRNTIYF	TGTGCCGCACAGAGTCTGAGAAACACCATATATTTT
.	TRBV20-1	TRBJ1-1	many	CSAPLRAGPEAFF	TGCAGTGCTCCGCTCCGCGCAGGGCCTGAAGCTTTCTTT